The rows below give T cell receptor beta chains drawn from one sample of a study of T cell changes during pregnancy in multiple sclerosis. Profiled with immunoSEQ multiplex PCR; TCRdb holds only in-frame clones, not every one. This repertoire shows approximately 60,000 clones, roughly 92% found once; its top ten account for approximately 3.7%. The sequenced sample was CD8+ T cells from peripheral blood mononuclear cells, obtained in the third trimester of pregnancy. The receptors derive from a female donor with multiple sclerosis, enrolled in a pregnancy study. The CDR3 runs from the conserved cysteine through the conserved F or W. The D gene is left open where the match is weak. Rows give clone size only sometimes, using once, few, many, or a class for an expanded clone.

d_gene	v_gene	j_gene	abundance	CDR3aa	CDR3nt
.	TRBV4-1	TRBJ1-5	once	CASSPPGSPNQPQHF	TGCGCCAGCAGCCCTCCCGGGAGCCCCAACCAGCCCCAGCATTTT
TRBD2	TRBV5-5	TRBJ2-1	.	CASSAGVSTYNEQFF	TGTGCCAGCAGCGCGGGGGTATCTACCTACAATGAGCAGTTCTTC
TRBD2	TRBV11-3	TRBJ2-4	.	CASSPSPGLAGGRGIQYF	TGTGCCAGCAGTCCCTCTCCGGGACTAGCGGGAGGGAGGGGCATTCAGTACTTC
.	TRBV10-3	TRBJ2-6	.	CAISYVGAGANVLTF	TGTGCCATCAGTTACGTCGGGGCTGGGGCCAACGTCCTGACTTTC
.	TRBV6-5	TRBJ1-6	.	CASSPSRYNSPLHF	TGTGCCAGCAGTCCCTCGCGGTATAATTCACCCCTCCACTTT
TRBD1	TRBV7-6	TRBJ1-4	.	CASSEGQGGEKLFF	TGTGCCAGCAGCGAGGGACAGGGTGGTGAAAAACTGTTTTTT
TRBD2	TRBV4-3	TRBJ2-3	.	CASSQEGGYGGTDTQYF	TGCGCCAGCAGCCAAGAGGGAGGGTACGGGGGCACAGATACGCAGTATTTT
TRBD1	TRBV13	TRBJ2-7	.	CASSTAGGVAYEQYF	TGTGCCAGCAGCACCGCAGGGGGCGTCGCGTACGAGCAGTACTTC
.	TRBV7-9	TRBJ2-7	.	CASSLVELDEQYF	TGTGCCAGCAGCTTAGTGGAGCTTGACGAGCAGTACTTC
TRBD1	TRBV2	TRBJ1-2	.	CARPEGQGASALYGYTF	TGTGCCAGGCCTGAGGGACAGGGGGCTTCTGCCCTCTATGGCTACACCTTC
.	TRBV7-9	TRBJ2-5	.	CASSPSVTSQETQYF	TGTGCCAGCAGCCCTAGCGTCACATCACAAGAGACCCAGTACTTC
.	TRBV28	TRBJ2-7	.	CASSLRGSFYEQYF	TGTGCCAGCAGTTTAAGGGGGAGTTTTTACGAGCAGTACTTC
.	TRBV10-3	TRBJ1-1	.	CAISEGGPEAFF	TGTGCCATCAGTGAGGGGGGCCCTGAAGCTTTCTTT
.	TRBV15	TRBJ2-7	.	CATSEVHFSYEQYF	TGTGCCACCAGTGAGGTTCACTTCTCCTACGAGCAGTACTTC
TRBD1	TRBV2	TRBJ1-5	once	CASRETGGLQPQHF	TGTGCCAGCAGAGAGACAGGGGGCCTTCAGCCCCAGCATTTT
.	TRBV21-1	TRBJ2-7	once	CGPHTGEQYF	TGTGGACCGCATACGGGGGAGCAGTACTTC
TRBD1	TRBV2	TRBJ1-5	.	CASSLQGARTNSNQPQHF	TGTGCCAGCAGTCTACAGGGGGCAAGGACTAATAGCAATCAGCCCCAGCATTTT
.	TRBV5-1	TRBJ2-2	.	CASSLYRVSGELFF	TGCGCCAGCAGCTTATACAGGGTTTCCGGGGAGCTGTTTTTT
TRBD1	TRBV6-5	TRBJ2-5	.	CASNRDRGLWETQYF	TGTGCCAGCAACAGGGACAGGGGCCTATGGGAGACCCAGTACTTC
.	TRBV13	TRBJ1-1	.	CASSGMGHPMNTEAFF	TGTGCCAGCAGCGGAATGGGACACCCAATGAACACTGAAGCTTTCTTT
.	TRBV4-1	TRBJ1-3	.	CASSQVVEGRGNTIYF	TGCGCCAGCAGCCAAGTCGTGGAGGGTCGAGGAAACACCATATATTTT
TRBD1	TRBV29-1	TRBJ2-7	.	CSVETGGRYEQYF	TGCAGCGTTGAGACAGGGGGCCGCTACGAGCAGTACTTC
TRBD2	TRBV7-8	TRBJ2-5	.	CASSPSGTSGSIRETQYF	TGTGCCAGCAGCCCCTCCGGGACTAGCGGGAGTATAAGGGAGACCCAGTACTTC
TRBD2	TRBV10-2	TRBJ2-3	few	CASSGPGTSGGITDTQYF	TGCGCCAGCAGTGGTCCCGGGACTAGCGGGGGTATCACAGATACGCAGTATTTT
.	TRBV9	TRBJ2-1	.	CASSVATGDYETYNEQFF	TGTGCCAGCAGCGTAGCTACGGGAGACTATGAAACCTACAATGAGCAGTTCTTC
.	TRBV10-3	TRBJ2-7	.	CAISEDGAKVGYEQYF	TGTGCCATCAGTGAGGATGGAGCCAAAGTCGGTTACGAGCAGTACTTC
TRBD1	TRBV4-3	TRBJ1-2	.	CASRDRGRGGYTF	TGCGCCAGCAGGGACAGGGGACGAGGTGGCTACACCTTC
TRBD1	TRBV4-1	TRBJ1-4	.	CASSQERTGKKLFF	TGCGCCAGCAGCCAAGAGAGGACAGGGAAAAAACTGTTTTTT
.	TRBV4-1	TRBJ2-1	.	CASSHPPPGLSEQFF	TGCGCCAGCAGCCACCCACCTCCTGGACTATCTGAGCAGTTCTTC